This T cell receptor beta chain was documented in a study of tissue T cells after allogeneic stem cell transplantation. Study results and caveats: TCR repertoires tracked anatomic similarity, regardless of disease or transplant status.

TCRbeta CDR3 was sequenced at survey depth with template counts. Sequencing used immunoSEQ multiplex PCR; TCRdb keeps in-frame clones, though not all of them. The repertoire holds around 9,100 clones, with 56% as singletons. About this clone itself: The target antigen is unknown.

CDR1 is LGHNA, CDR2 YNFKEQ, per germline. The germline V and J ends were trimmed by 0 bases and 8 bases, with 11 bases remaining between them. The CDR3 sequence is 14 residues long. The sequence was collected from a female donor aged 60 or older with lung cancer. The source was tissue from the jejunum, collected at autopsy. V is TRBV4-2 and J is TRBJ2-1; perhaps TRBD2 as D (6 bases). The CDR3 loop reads CASSQEVRRDEQFF. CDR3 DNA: TGTGCCAGCAGCCAAGAAGTACGGAGGGATGAGCAGTTCTTC.